These T cell receptor beta chains were read from a single sample in a study of identifying expanded T cells in peripheral blood. Measured with immunoSEQ multiplex PCR; TCRdb has only the in-frame clones, and not every one. Of approximately 130,000 clones listed, about 80% are singletons. The sample taken for sequencing was blood. The receptors come from a person between 18 and 75 years old in good health. CDR3s include the opening cysteine and the closing phenylalanine or tryptophan. A D gene is named only where the DNA matches it firmly. Only part of the rows carry a size: once, few, many, or a class if the clone is expanded.

J gene | clone size | V gene | D gene | CDR3 protein | CDR3 DNA
TRBJ1-2 | NA | TRBV5-6 | NA | CASSLGLQGYYGYTF | TGTGCCAGCAGCTTGGGTTTGCAGGGGTACTATGGCTACACCTTC
TRBJ2-1 | NA | TRBV5-1 | NA | CASSLIRNEQFF | TGCGCCAGCAGCTTGATACGTAATGAGCAGTTCTTC
TRBJ2-7 | NA | TRBV5-1 | NA | CASRNQDSSYEQYF | TGCGCCAGCAGGAACCAGGACAGCTCCTACGAGCAGTACTTC
TRBJ2-6 | NA | TRBV7-9 | NA | CASSLDGSGANVLTF | TGTGCCAGCAGCTTAGATGGGTCTGGGGCCAACGTCCTGACTTTC
TRBJ2-7 | NA | TRBV27 | NA | CASGLGVGEQYF | TGTGCCAGCGGGCTTGGAGTGGGTGAGCAGTACTTC
TRBJ1-1 | NA | TRBV7-6 | TRBD1 | CASSLGTGAEAFF | TGTGCCAGCAGCTTAGGGACAGGGGCTGAAGCTTTCTTT
TRBJ2-1 | NA | TRBV13 | TRBD1 | CASSGPGQYNEQFF | TGTGCCAGCAGCGGGCCGGGACAGTACAATGAGCAGTTCTTC
TRBJ2-1 | NA | TRBV27 | NA | CASSFTPTGYNEQFF | TGTGCCAGCAGTTTTACCCCCACGGGCTACAATGAGCAGTTCTTC
TRBJ1-2 | NA | TRBV25-1 | NA | CASYGGRKLLNYGYTF | TGTGCCAGTTATGGGGGGAGAAAACTACTTAACTATGGCTACACCTTC
TRBJ1-2 | NA | TRBV6-1 | NA | CASRETGNYGYTF | TGTGCCAGCAGAGAGACAGGCAACTATGGCTACACCTTC
TRBJ2-1 | NA | TRBV18 | TRBD1 | CASSLQGDYNEQFF | TGTGCCAGCTCACTCCAGGGGGACTACAATGAGCAGTTCTTC
TRBJ2-2 | NA | TRBV19 | TRBD1 | CASLRTGYTGELFF | TGTGCCAGTCTCCGGACAGGCTACACCGGGGAGCTGTTTTTT
TRBJ2-6 | NA | TRBV10-3 | NA | CAISDQGRAGANVLTF | TGTGCCATCAGTGATCAGGGCAGGGCTGGGGCCAACGTCCTGACTTTC
TRBJ2-5 | once | TRBV7-9 | TRBD1 | CASSSARGPLETQYF | TGTGCCAGCAGCTCCGCAAGGGGGCCCTTGGAGACCCAGTACTTC
TRBJ2-2 | NA | TRBV11-3 | TRBD1 | CASRNRGETGELFF | TGTGCCAGCAGAAACAGGGGGGAAACCGGGGAGCTGTTTTTT
TRBJ2-5 | NA | TRBV7-7 | TRBD2 | CASSPGLAQETQYF | TGTGCCAGCAGCCCGGGACTAGCCCAAGAGACCCAGTACTTC
TRBJ1-1 | NA | TRBV11-3 | NA | CASSLGHDTEAFF | TGTGCCAGCAGCTTAGGACACGACACTGAAGCTTTCTTT
TRBJ1-2 | NA | TRBV13 | NA | CASSSRGGYTF | TGTGCCAGCAGCTCCCGAGGAGGCTACACCTTC
TRBJ1-1 | NA | TRBV18 | NA | CASSPPDGRPRNTEAFF | TGTGCCAGCTCACCACCGGACGGAAGACCTCGGAACACTGAAGCTTTCTTT
TRBJ1-2 | NA | TRBV9 | TRBD1 | CASSRPGQGFKGYGYTF | TGTGCCAGCAGCCGACCGGGACAGGGGTTCAAGGGCTATGGCTACACCTTC
TRBJ2-3 | NA | TRBV29-1 | NA | CSVTRAGGGDTQYF | TGCAGCGTCACCCGGGCAGGGGGAGGAGATACGCAGTATTTT
TRBJ2-1 | NA | TRBV18 | NA | CASSPREDSSYNEQFF | TGTGCCAGCTCACCAAGAGAGGACAGCTCCTACAATGAGCAGTTCTTC
TRBJ1-3 | NA | TRBV9 | NA | CASSATGTRPGYTIYF | TGTGCCAGCAGCGCGACAGGTACCCGGCCCGGGTACACCATATATTTT
TRBJ2-2 | NA | TRBV5-4 | NA | CASSSMWNTGELFF | TGTGCCAGCAGCTCCATGTGGAACACCGGGGAGCTGTTTTTT
TRBJ2-5 | NA | TRBV18 | NA | CASSTTGYQETQYF | TGTGCCAGCTCAACCACAGGGTACCAAGAGACCCAGTACTTC
TRBJ1-2 | NA | TRBV7-2 | TRBD1 | CASSPTGGEKGYTF | TGTGCCAGCAGCCCCACAGGGGGGGAGAAGGGCTACACCTTC
TRBJ2-2 | NA | TRBV7-6 | TRBD2 | CAILNRGVAGDTGELFF | TGTGCCATACTCAACAGGGGTGTAGCGGGGGACACCGGGGAGCTGTTTTTT
TRBJ1-4 | NA | TRBV2 | TRBD1 | CASRYPTGGSTNEKLFF | TGTGCCAGCAGATATCCGACAGGGGGCTCGACTAATGAAAAACTGTTTTTT
TRBJ2-4 | NA | TRBV28 | TRBD1 | CASSLEGGAYIQYF | TGTGCCAGCAGTTTGGAAGGGGGCGCGTACATTCAGTACTTC
TRBJ1-1 | NA | TRBV9 | NA | CASKGQSDTEAFF | TGTGCCAGCAAGGGGCAGTCAGACACTGAAGCTTTCTTT
TRBJ2-1 | once | TRBV27 | NA | CASSLNSYNEQFF | TGTGCCAGCAGTTTAAACAGCTACAATGAGCAGTTCTTC
TRBJ1-5 | NA | TRBV7-9 | NA | CASSPPDGQPQHF | TGTGCCAGCAGCCCACCGGACGGTCAGCCCCAGCATTTT
TRBJ1-2 | NA | TRBV7-9 | TRBD1 | CASSQPGQGYGYTF | TGTGCCAGCAGTCAACCGGGACAGGGTTATGGCTACACCTTC
TRBJ1-2 | few | TRBV7-9 | TRBD1 | CASSRTGSAVGYTF | TGTGCCAGCAGCCGGACAGGAAGTGCGGTCGGCTACACCTTC
TRBJ1-4 | NA | TRBV5-1 | TRBD1 | CASRTGQNEKLFF | TGCGCCAGCAGGACAGGGCAGAATGAAAAACTGTTTTTT
TRBJ2-1 | NA | TRBV11-2 | TRBD2 | CASNTWSWTSGSGEQFF | TGTGCCAGCAACACTTGGTCTTGGACTAGTGGGTCGGGTGAGCAGTTCTTC
TRBJ1-5 | NA | TRBV7-9 | NA | CASSFSGFSNQPQHF | TGTGCCAGCAGCTTCTCTGGTTTTAGCAATCAGCCCCAGCATTTT
TRBJ2-7 | NA | TRBV5-8 | NA | CASSTGTVAGLDEQYF | TGTGCCAGCAGCACGGGGACCGTAGCCGGACTGGACGAGCAGTACTTC